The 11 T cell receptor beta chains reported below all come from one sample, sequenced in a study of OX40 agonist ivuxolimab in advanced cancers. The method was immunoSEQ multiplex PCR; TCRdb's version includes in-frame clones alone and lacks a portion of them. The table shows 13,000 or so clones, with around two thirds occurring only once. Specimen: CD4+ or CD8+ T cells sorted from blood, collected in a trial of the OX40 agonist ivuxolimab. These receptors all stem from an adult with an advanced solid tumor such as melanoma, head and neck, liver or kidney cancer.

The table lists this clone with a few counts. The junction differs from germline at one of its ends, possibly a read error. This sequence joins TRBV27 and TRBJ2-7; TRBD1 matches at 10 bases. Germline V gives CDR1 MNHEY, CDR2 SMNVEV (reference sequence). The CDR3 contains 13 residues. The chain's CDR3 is CASGQGGSYEQYF. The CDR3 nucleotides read TGCGCCTCAGGACAGGGGGGGTCCTACGAGCAGTACTTC.

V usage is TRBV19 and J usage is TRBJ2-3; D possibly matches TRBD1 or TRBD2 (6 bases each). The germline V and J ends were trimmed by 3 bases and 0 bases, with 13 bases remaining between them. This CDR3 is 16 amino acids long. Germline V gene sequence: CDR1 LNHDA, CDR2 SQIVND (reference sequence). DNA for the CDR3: TGTGCCAGTAGTATGGGCGGGACAACGAGCACAGATACGCAGTATTTT. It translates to CASSMGGTTSTDTQYF. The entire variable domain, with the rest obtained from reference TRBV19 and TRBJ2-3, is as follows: DGGITQSPKYLFRKEGQNVTLSCEQNLNHDAMYWYRQDPGQGLRLIYYSQIVNDFQKGDIAEGYSVSREKKESFPLTVTSAQKNPTAFYLCASSMGGTTSTDTQYFGPGTRLTVL.

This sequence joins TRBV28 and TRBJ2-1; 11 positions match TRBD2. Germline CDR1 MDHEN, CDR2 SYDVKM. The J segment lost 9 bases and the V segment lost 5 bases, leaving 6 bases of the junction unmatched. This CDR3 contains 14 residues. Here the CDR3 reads CASSILAGAVEQFF. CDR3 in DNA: TGTGCCAGCAGTATACTAGCGGGAGCTGTTGAGCAGTTCTTC. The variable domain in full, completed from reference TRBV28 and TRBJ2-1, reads DVKVTQSSRYLVKRTGEKVFLECVQDMDHENMFWYRQDPGLGLRLIYFSYDVKMKEKGDIPEGYSVSREKKERFSLILESASTNQTSMYLCASSILAGAVEQFFGPGTRLTVL.

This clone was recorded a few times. CDR3 DNA sequence: TGTGCCAGCAGCTCTAGCGGTTCCTACGAGCAGTACTTC. It encodes CASSSSGSYEQYF. J is TRBJ2-7 and V is TRBV11-2; 7 bases fit TRBD2. The germline V gene has CDR1 SGHAT and CDR2 FQNNGV. V was pared by 4 bases and J by 1 base, with 1 base of the junction left unmatched. The length of the CDR3 is 13 residues.

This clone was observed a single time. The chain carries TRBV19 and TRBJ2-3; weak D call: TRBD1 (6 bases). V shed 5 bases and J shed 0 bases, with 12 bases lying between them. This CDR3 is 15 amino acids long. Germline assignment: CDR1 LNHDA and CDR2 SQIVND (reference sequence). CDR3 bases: TGTGCCAGTAGTTTGATAGGGGGTAGCACAGATACGCAGTATTTT. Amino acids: CASSLIGGSTDTQYF.

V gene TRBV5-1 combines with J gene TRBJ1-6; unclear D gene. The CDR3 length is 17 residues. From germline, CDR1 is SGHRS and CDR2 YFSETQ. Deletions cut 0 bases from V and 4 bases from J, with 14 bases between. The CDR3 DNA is TGCGCCAGCAGCTTGGAAGGGAGGAGCACTTATAATTCACCCCTCCACTTT. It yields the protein CASSLEGRSTYNSPLHF.

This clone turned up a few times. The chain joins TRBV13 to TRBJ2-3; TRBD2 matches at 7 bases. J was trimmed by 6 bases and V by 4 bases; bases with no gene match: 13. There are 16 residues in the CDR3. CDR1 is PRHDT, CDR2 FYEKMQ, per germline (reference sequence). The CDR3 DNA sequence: TGTGCCAGCAGCTCGACCGGGACTATCTATCAGGATACGCAGTATTTT. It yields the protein CASSSTGTIYQDTQYF.

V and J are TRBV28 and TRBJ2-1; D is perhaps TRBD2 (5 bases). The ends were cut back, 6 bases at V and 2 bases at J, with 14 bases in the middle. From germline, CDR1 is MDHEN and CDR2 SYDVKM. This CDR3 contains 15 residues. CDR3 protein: CASSFGLPPYNEQFF. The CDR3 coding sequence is TGTGCCAGCAGCTTCGGACTGCCGCCCTACAATGAGCAGTTCTTC.

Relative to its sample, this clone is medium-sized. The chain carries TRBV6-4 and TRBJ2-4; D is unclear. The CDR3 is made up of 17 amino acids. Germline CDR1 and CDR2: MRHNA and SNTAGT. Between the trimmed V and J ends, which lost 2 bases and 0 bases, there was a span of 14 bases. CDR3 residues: CASSDVFGPLAKNIQYF. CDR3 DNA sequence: TGTGCCAGCAGTGACGTTTTTGGCCCGCTAGCCAAAAACATTCAGTACTTC.

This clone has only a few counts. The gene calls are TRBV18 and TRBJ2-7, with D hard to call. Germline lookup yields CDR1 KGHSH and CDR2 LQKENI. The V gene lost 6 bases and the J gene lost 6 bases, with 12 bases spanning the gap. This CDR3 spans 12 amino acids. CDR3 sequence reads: CASSSTPIEQYF. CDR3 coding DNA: TGTGCCAGCTCCTCAACCCCCATCGAGCAGTACTTC.

The CDR3 DNA sequence: TGTGCCAGCAGTTTAAGGGGCCCTAACTATGGCTACACCTTC. Its protein is CASSLRGPNYGYTF. The chain recombines TRBV27 with TRBJ1-2, with D perhaps matching TRBD1 (5 bases). Trimming shortened V by 2 bases and J by 0 bases, and 7 bases separated the two germline ends. This CDR3 comprises 14 residues. The V gene's germline CDR1 is MNHEY and CDR2 SMNVEV (reference sequence).